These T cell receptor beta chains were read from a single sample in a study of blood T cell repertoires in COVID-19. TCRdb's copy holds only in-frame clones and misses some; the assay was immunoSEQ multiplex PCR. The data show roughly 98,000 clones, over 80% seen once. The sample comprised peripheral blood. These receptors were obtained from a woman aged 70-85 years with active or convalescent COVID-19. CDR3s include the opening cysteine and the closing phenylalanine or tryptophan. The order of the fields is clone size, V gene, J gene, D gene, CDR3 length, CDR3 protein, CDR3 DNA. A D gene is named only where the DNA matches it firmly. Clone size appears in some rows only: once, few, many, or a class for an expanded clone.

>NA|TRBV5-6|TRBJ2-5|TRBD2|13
CASRLAGGETQYF
TGTGCCAGCAGACTAGCGGGGGGAGAGACCCAGTACTTC
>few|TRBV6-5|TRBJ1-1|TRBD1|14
CASSRLYGTDGAFF
TGTGCCAGCAGCCGATTATACGGGACAGACGGAGCTTTCTTT
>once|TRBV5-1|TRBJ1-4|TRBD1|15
CASSSPGQGNEKLFF
TGCGCCAGCAGTTCCCCGGGACAGGGTAATGAAAAACTGTTTTTT
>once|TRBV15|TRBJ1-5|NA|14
CATSRDSGVEPQHF
TGTGCCACCAGCAGAGATTCCGGTGTTGAGCCCCAGCATTTT
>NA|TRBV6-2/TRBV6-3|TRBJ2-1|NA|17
CASSFPSFTGSYNEQFF
TGTGCCAGCAGTTTCCCTTCCTTCACCGGGAGCTACAATGAGCAGTTCTTC
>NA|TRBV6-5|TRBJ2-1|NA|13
CAGRRFDYNEQFF
TGTGCCGGCAGGAGGTTTGACTACAATGAGCAGTTCTTC
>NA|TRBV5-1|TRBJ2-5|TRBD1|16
CASSLGRTGGQETQYF
TGCGCCAGCAGCTTGGGTAGGACAGGGGGCCAAGAGACCCAGTACTTC
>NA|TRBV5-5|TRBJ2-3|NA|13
CASSRGGSDTQYF
TGTGCCAGCAGCCGCGGCGGGTCAGATACGCAGTATTTT
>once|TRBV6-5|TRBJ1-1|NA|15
CASSYSQVLGTEAFF
TGTGCCAGCAGTTACTCACAGGTTTTGGGCACTGAAGCTTTCTTT
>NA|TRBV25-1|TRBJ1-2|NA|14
CASSESGHGYGYTF
TGTGCCAGCAGTGAATCGGGACATGGGTATGGCTACACCTTC
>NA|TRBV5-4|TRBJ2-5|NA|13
CASSLAGSETQYF
TGTGCCAGCAGCTTGGCAGGGTCTGAGACCCAGTACTTC
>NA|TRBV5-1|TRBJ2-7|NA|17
CASSSAPSDSIPLEQYF
TGCGCCAGCAGCTCCGCCCCATCAGACTCAATACCGCTCGAGCAGTACTTC
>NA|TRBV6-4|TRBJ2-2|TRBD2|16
CASSDSSGGKTGELFF
TGTGCCAGCAGTGACTCTTCGGGAGGGAAAACCGGGGAGCTGTTTTTT
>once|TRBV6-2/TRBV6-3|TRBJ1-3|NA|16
CASSPGYSPPGNTIYF
TGTGCCAGCAGTCCAGGGTATTCACCTCCTGGAAACACCATATATTTT
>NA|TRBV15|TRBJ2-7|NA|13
CATSRGVTYEQYF
TGTGCCACCAGCAGAGGTGTTACCTACGAGCAGTACTTC
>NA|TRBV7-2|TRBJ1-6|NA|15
CASSLVGTPNSPLHF
TGTGCCAGCAGCTTAGTCGGGACTCCTAATTCACCCCTCCACTTT
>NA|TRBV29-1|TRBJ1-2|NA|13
CSVEVQGPYGYTF
TGCAGCGTTGAGGTCCAGGGGCCCTATGGCTACACCTTC
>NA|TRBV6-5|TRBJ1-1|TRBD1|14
CASSSLGTVTEAFF
TGTGCCAGCAGTAGCCTCGGGACAGTCACTGAAGCTTTCTTT
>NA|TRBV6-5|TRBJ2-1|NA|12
CASSHANNEQFF
TGTGCCAGCAGTCACGCTAACAATGAGCAGTTCTTC
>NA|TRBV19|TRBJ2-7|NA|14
CASSDGGHSYEQYF
TGTGCCAGTAGTGACGGGGGGCACTCCTACGAGCAGTACTTC
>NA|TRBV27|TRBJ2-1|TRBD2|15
CASTTGTSSHNEQFF
TGTGCCAGCACAACCGGGACTAGTTCCCACAATGAGCAGTTCTTC
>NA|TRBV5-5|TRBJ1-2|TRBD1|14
CASSSPGTGNGYTF
TGTGCCAGCAGCTCTCCCGGGACAGGGAATGGCTACACCTTC
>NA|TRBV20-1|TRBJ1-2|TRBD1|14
CSASPGTGLYGYTF
TGCAGTGCTAGTCCCGGGACAGGCCTCTATGGCTACACCTTC
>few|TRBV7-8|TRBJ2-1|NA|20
CASSRVRQSRPGVTYNEQFF
TGTGCCAGCAGCCGAGTCCGACAGAGCCGACCGGGCGTTACCTACAATGAGCAGTTCTTC
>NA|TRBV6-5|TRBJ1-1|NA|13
CASSSGEWAEAFF
TGTGCCAGCAGCTCAGGGGAGTGGGCTGAAGCTTTCTTT
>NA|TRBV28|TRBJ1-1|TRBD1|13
CASSSGTGRTAFF
TGTGCCAGCAGTTCCGGGACAGGGAGGACAGCTTTCTTT
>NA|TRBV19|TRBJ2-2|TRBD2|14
CASGLAANTGELFF
TGTGCCAGTGGACTAGCGGCTAACACCGGGGAGCTGTTTTTT
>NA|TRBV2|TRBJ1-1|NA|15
CASSDWTARNTEAFF
TGTGCCAGCAGTGATTGGACAGCAAGAAACACTGAAGCTTTCTTT
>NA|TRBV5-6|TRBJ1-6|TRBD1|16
CASSLDTGTGTSPLHF
TGTGCCAGCAGCTTGGACACCGGGACAGGGACTTCACCCCTCCACTTT
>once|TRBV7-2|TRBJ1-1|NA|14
CASSLYGANTEAFF
TGTGCCAGCAGCTTATATGGAGCGAACACTGAAGCTTTCTTT
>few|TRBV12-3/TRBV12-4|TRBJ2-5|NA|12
CASSFRQETQYF
TGTGCCAGCAGTTTCAGGCAAGAGACCCAGTACTTC
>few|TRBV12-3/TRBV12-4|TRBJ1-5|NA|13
CASSPHSRQPQHF
TGTGCCAGCAGTCCCCACAGCCGTCAGCCCCAGCATTTT
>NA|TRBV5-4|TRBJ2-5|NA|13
CASSLAAGETQYF
TGTGCCAGCAGCTTGGCCGCGGGGGAGACCCAGTACTTC
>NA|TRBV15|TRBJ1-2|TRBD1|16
CATSRGGQGASYGYTF
TGTGCCACCAGCAGAGGGGGACAGGGGGCTAGCTATGGCTACACCTTC
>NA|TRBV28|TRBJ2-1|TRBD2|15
CASKNPSGGANEQFF
TGTGCCAGCAAGAATCCTAGCGGGGGGGCCAATGAGCAGTTCTTC
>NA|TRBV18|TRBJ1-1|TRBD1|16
CASKPGQGLGGAEAFF
TGTGCCAGCAAACCGGGACAGGGGCTGGGGGGGGCTGAAGCTTTCTTT
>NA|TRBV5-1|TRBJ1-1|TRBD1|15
CASSAGQGINTEAFF
TGCGCCAGCAGCGCGGGACAGGGGATAAACACTGAAGCTTTCTTT
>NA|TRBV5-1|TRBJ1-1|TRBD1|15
CASSLATGLATEAFF
TGCGCCAGCAGCTTGGCGACAGGGTTGGCCACTGAAGCTTTCTTT
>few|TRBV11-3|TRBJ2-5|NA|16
CASSPGGGGRGQTQYF
TGTGCCAGCAGCCCGGGCGGTGGGGGCAGGGGACAGACCCAGTACTTC
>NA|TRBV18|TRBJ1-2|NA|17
CASSPNRGGGNNYGYTF
TGTGCCAGCTCACCCAATCGAGGCGGAGGTAATAACTATGGCTACACCTTC
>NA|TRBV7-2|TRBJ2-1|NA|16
CASGRTGLVRNNEQFF
TGTGCCAGCGGAAGGACTGGGTTGGTGCGTAACAATGAGCAGTTCTTC